This passage covers 29 T cell receptor beta chains from one sample sequenced in a study of shared clonotypes between healthy human individuals. Some clones are missing from TCRdb's copy, which holds only in-frame ones; the method was immunoSEQ multiplex PCR. The sample has roughly 2.4 million clones; 90% to 97% are singletons. Input material: naive CD4+ T cells sorted from blood. Subset: CD45RA+ positively selected. All receptors come from a man aged 18 to 29 in good health.

This clone was recorded once. This chain connects TRBV5-1 to TRBJ2-1; no clear D. The CDR3 is 15 residues long. Trimming shortened V by 4 bases and J by 0 bases, and 11 bases separated the two germline ends. Germline CDR1 SGHRS, CDR2 YFSETQ. The CDR3 spells CASSLLPSSYNEQFF. CDR3 in DNA: TGCGCCAGCAGCCTCCTACCGAGCTCCTACAATGAGCAGTTCTTC.

In the case of this clone: The same CDR3 is also encoded by other DNA sequences in this sample. The chain couples TRBV9 to TRBJ1-1; D call uncertain. CDR3 length: 15 residues. The V end was cut by 0 bases, the J end by 0 bases, with 9 bases between. Germline CDR1 reads SGDLS; CDR2 reads YYNGEE. This CDR3 reads CASSVASQMNTEAFF. The DNA for the CDR3 is TGTGCCAGCAGCGTAGCCAGCCAAATGAACACTGAAGCTTTCTTT.

This chain connects TRBV5-1 to TRBJ2-5, with 7 nucleotides matching TRBD1. In germline, CDR1 is SGHRS, CDR2 YFSETQ. CDR3 length: 15 residues. The V gene end was trimmed by 1 base and the J gene end by 4 bases; junction bases not matched to a gene: 7. CDR3 protein: CASSLFFDRVETQYF. The CDR3 nucleotides read TGCGCCAGCAGCTTGTTCTTTGACAGGGTAGAGACCCAGTACTTC.

The V gene is TRBV6-5, the J gene TRBJ2-1; 9 bases are a match to TRBD2. This CDR3 is built from 16 residues. CDR1 and CDR2 from the germline V gene are MNHEY and SVGAGI. V shed 2 bases, J shed 7 bases, and the junction held 9 bases outside the gene matches. Here the CDR3 DNA reads TGTGCCAGCAGTTACCTCCCTCTAGCGGGAAAAAATGAGCAGTTCTTC. Encoded protein: CASSYLPLAGKNEQFF.

As DNA, the CDR3 is TGTGCCAGCAGTTACTCGAGGGAGGGAGAGTACAATGAGCAGTTCTTC. As protein: CASSYSREGEYNEQFF. The V and J genes are TRBV6-6 and TRBJ2-1, with 7 bases matching TRBD2. V lost 0 bases, J lost 4 bases, and 6 bases stayed unmatched. Germline values: CDR1 MNHNY, CDR2 SVGAGI (reference sequence). The CDR3 spans 16 residues.

The J gene is TRBJ2-3, the V gene TRBV6-6; D not certain. The V end was cut by 8 bases, the J end by 1 base, with 7 bases between. Germline-derived CDR1 and CDR2 are MNHNY and SVGAGI (reference sequence). CDR3 length equals 12 residues. The CDR3 sequence is CASLDRTDTQYF. CDR3 DNA: TGTGCCAGCCTAGACCGCACAGATACGCAGTATTTT.

The chain is built from TRBV5-4 and TRBJ2-1; D gene unclear. CDR1 and CDR2 (germline): SGHNT, YYREEE (reference sequence). This CDR3 comprises 16 residues. Between the trimmed V and J ends, which lost 1 base and 0 bases, there was a span of 11 bases. The CDR3 bases are TGTGCCAGCAGCTTGTCGGCGGCAAACTCCTACAATGAGCAGTTCTTC. Translating it yields CASSLSAANSYNEQFF. The full variable domain, rest sourced from reference TRBV5-4 and TRBJ2-1, is ETGVTQSPTHLIKTRGQQVTLRCSSQSGHNTVSWYQQALGQGPQFIFQYYREEENGRGNFPPRFSGLQFPNYSSELNVNALELDDSALYLCASSLSAANSYNEQFFGPGTRLTVL.

The gene calls are TRBV9 and TRBJ2-2; 9 bases are shared with TRBD2. The CDR3 covers 15 residues. Losses at the gene ends were 4 bases for V and 5 bases for J; bases not matched to a gene: 6. The germline V gene has CDR1 SGDLS and CDR2 YYNGEE. The CDR3: CASSHRTSVTGELFF. The DNA of the CDR3 is TGTGCCAGCAGCCACAGGACTAGCGTTACCGGGGAGCTGTTTTTT. The variable domain in full, completed from reference TRBV9 and TRBJ2-2, reads DSGVTQTPKHLITATGQRVTLRCSPRSGDLSVYWYQQSLDQGLQFLIQYYNGEERAKGNILERFSAQQFPDLHSELNLSSLELGDSALYFCASSHRTSVTGELFFGEGSRLTVL.

The CDR3 spells CASIEVAGKNEQFF. Here the CDR3 DNA reads TGTGCCAGCATCGAAGTAGCGGGGAAGAATGAGCAGTTCTTC. V gene TRBV28 combines with J gene TRBJ2-1; TRBD2 matches at 8 bases. The ends lost 7 bases at V and 7 bases at J; junction bases unmatched: 9. This CDR3 contains 14 residues. CDR1 and CDR2 from the germline V gene are MDHEN and SYDVKM.

The chain has TRBV29-1 and TRBJ1-2, with TRBD1 identical over 7 bases. The CDR3 is 17 residues long. The germline gives CDR1 SQVTM, CDR2 ANQGSEA. V lost 7 bases to trimming and J lost 2 bases; unmatched junction nucleotides: 19. DNA of the CDR3: TGCAGCGCTCGATTAACAGGGGCGAACAACTCAAACTATGGCTACACCTTC. Translating gives CSARLTGANNSNYGYTF.

The chain combines TRBV6-6 with TRBJ1-5; no clear D. The ends were cut back, 4 bases at V and 6 bases at J, with 10 bases in the middle. The V gene's germline CDR1 is MNHNY and CDR2 SVGAGI (reference sequence). This CDR3 is 13 amino acids long. The CDR3 DNA follows: TGTGCCAGCAGTTTGGGGAATTTTCAGCCCCAGCATTTT. Translation: CASSLGNFQPQHF.

V is TRBV6-1 and J is TRBJ2-4; D is perhaps TRBD2 (5 bases). Trimming stripped 2 bases from V and 0 bases from J, with 11 bases between. CDR1 is MNHNS and CDR2 is SASEGT in the germline V gene. The CDR3 length is 16 residues. CDR3 region: CASSEKGGLAKNIQYF. The CDR3 region has the DNA TGTGCCAGCAGTGAAAAGGGTGGACTAGCCAAAAACATTCAGTACTTC.

CDR3 DNA: TGTGCCAGTAGCGACAGGGGGCGCAGCTCTGGGGCCAACGTCCTGACTTTC. Protein sequence: CASSDRGRSSGANVLTF. This sequence joins TRBV19 and TRBJ2-6, with TRBD1 matching over 10 bases. Trimming took 6 bases from V and 0 from J; bases not matched to a gene: 5. The CDR3 loop spans 17 amino acids. Germline V gene data show CDR1 as LNHDA and CDR2 as SQIVND (reference sequence).

The chain recombines TRBV12-5 with TRBJ1-2; TRBD1 is a possible D gene (6 bases). Between the trimmed V and J ends, which lost 7 bases and 7 bases, there was a span of 19 bases. Germline V gene sequence: CDR1 LGHNT, CDR2 FRNRAP. The CDR3 is made up of 14 amino acids. DNA of the CDR3: TGTGCTAGTGCCCCGGACAGTCGGGCGGGTGGCTACACCTTC. Its translation is CASAPDSRAGGYTF.

This clone appeared once. The gene calls are TRBV19 and TRBJ1-6; tentative D call: TRBD1 (5 bases). Trimming shortened V by 5 bases and J by 2 bases, and 10 bases separated the two germline ends. The germline gives CDR1 LNHDA, CDR2 SQIVND (reference sequence). The CDR3 has 15 amino acids. The CDR3 DNA reads as TGTGCCAGTAGTGCAGCGGGACCCTATAATTCACCCCTCCACTTT. It is translated as CASSAAGPYNSPLHF.

Here the CDR3 reads CASSWTASQPQHF. In DNA form, the CDR3 reads TGTGCCAGCAGTTGGACAGCTTCTCAGCCCCAGCATTTT. The rearrangement links TRBV6-5 to TRBJ1-5; D perhaps matches TRBD1 (6 bases). CDR1 MNHEY and CDR2 SVGAGI come from the germline V gene. Deletions cut 4 bases from V and 6 bases from J, with 10 bases between. This CDR3 region has 13 residues.

The V call is TRBV6-6, the J call TRBJ2-7; D might be TRBD1 (6 bases). Germline V gene sequence: CDR1 MNHNY, CDR2 SVGAGI (reference sequence). Trimming left V 8 bases short and J 5 bases short, with 22 bases between. The CDR3 has 15 amino acids. In DNA, the CDR3 is TGTGCCAGCCAGGGAAGGGCAGGGGCGGTCAACGAGCAGTACTTC. It yields the protein CASQGRAGAVNEQYF.

The chain joins TRBV20-1 to TRBJ1-6, with D perhaps matching TRBD1 (5 bases). Looked up from germline, CDR1 is DFQATT and CDR2 is SNEGSKA (reference sequence). Trimming cost V 1 base and J 13 bases, with 8 bases left between them. The CDR3 length is 11 residues. In nucleotides, the CDR3 is TGCAGTGCTAGAGCCCAGGGTCCCCTCCACTTT. Translation: CSARAQGPLHF.

CDR3 sequence (DNA): TGTGCCAGCATTCAGGGGGCTCAGGACTACGAGCAGTACTTC. It translates to CASIQGAQDYEQYF. The chain uses TRBV6-1 and TRBJ2-7; 8 nucleotides line up with TRBD1. The J segment lost 3 bases and the V segment lost 7 bases, leaving 8 bases of the junction unmatched. The CDR3 runs to 14 residues. The germline CDR1 and CDR2 sequences are MNHNS and SASEGT.

The chain joins TRBV18 to TRBJ2-3; D tentatively fits TRBD1 or TRBD2 (5 bases each). Deletions cut 0 bases from V and 2 bases from J, with 12 bases between. This CDR3 is built from 16 residues. Germline V gene data show CDR1 as KGHSH and CDR2 as LQKENI. As DNA, the CDR3 is TGTGCCAGCTCACCACCGGGGACCTTCTACACAGATACGCAGTATTTT. This sequence encodes CASSPPGTFYTDTQYF.

A word on this clone: In the same sample, other DNA sequences code for this CDR3. The chain has TRBV7-9 and TRBJ1-5, with no clear D. Germline V gives CDR1 SEHNR, CDR2 FQNEAQ (reference sequence). The CDR3 loop spans 13 amino acids. V gave up 1 base and J gave up 4 bases, with 5 bases separating them. The CDR3 coding sequence is TGTGCCAGCAGCTTAGGTCTTAATCAGCCCCAGCATTTT. Amino acid sequence: CASSLGLNQPQHF. Drawing the rest from reference TRBV7-9 and TRBJ1-5, the complete variable domain is DTGVSQNPRHKITKRGQNVTFRCDPISEHNRLYWYRQTLGQGPEFLTYFQNEAQLEKSRLLSDRFSAERPKGSFSTLEIQRTEQGDSAMYLCASSLGLNQPQHFGDGTRLSIL.

The gene calls are TRBV5-1 and TRBJ2-2; D not certain. Trimming took 2 bases from V and 7 from J, leaving 12 bases between them. The CDR3 spans 14 residues. Germline V gene lookup returns CDR1 SGHRS and CDR2 YFSETQ. In DNA form, the CDR3 reads TGCGCCAGCAGCTTCGGTCAGGAAAACGGGGAGCTGTTTTTT. Its translation: CASSFGQENGELFF.

The rearrangement joins TRBV30 to TRBJ1-4; possibly TRBD1 for D (6 bases). Germline V gives CDR1 GTSNPN, CDR2 SVGIG (reference sequence). The CDR3 spans 13 residues. V lost 4 bases and J lost 8, with 14 bases in between. The CDR3 is CAWTRGPGEKLFF. In nucleotides, the CDR3 is TGTGCCTGGACCAGGGGTCCCGGGGAAAAACTGTTTTTT.

This chain links TRBV10-3 with TRBJ2-7; D is unresolved. The CDR3 totals 14 residues. Trimming took off 2 bases at V and 5 bases at J, with 13 bases between the two ends. In germline, CDR1 is ENHRY, CDR2 SYGVKD. The CDR3 DNA reads as TGTGCCATCAGTGAGCCCCAAGGGTCCCACGAGCAGTACTTC. Its translation is CAISEPQGSHEQYF.

The J gene is TRBJ2-7, the V gene TRBV6-5, with a possible D match to TRBD1 (6 bases). This CDR3 has 15 amino acids. CDR1 MNHEY and CDR2 SVGAGI come from the germline V gene. The ends were cut back, 2 bases at V and 6 bases at J, with 17 bases in the middle. CDR3 in amino acids: CASSYLDRRPAEQYF. As DNA, the CDR3 is TGTGCCAGCAGTTACCTCGACAGGCGCCCCGCCGAGCAGTACTTC.

This rearrangement joins TRBV2 to TRBJ1-2; the D gene is possibly TRBD1 (5 bases). This CDR3 is built from 14 residues. In germline, CDR1 is SNHLY, CDR2 FYNNEI. Between the trimmed V and J ends, which lost 4 bases and 5 bases, there was a span of 14 bases. The CDR3 protein is CASSGLHGTYGYTF. The CDR3 DNA reads TGTGCCAGCAGTGGGCTTCATGGGACGTATGGCTACACCTTC.

The chain employs TRBV6-1 and TRBJ2-1; 10 nucleotides match TRBD2. V lost 11 bases to trimming and J lost 5 bases; unmatched junction nucleotides: 6. The CDR3 is 13 amino acids. Germline V gene sequence: CDR1 MNHNS, CDR2 SASEGT. CDR3 residues: CAGKRGGHNEQFF. The CDR3 DNA reads TGTGCCGGCAAGCGGGGGGGCCACAATGAGCAGTTCTTC.

J is TRBJ1-5 and V is TRBV2; 8 bases are shared with TRBD1. J lost 6 bases, V lost 6 bases, and 10 bases had no gene match. Germline V gives CDR1 SNHLY, CDR2 FYNNEI. This CDR3 comprises 15 residues. The CDR3 DNA is TGTGCCAGCAGCGTAGACAGGGGAGTTGTTCAGCCCCAGCATTTT. It codes for CASSVDRGVVQPQHF.

The chain recombines TRBV5-4 with TRBJ2-6; D is ambiguous. CDR1 and CDR2 from the germline V gene are SGHNT and YYREEE (reference sequence). CDR3 length: 15 amino acids. Between the trimmed V and J ends, which lost 4 bases and 0 bases, there was a span of 8 bases. CDR3 loop: CASSNGYSGANVLTF. The CDR3 DNA reads as TGTGCCAGCAGCAATGGGTACTCTGGGGCCAACGTCCTGACTTTC.